This is a list of T cell receptor beta chains from one sample in a study of cytomegalovirus exposure and HLA in healthy donors. Profiling relied on immunoSEQ multiplex PCR, and the TCRdb table lists in-frame clones only, not all of them. Among under 200,000 clones listed, 82% were seen once. Sequencing input: PBMCs. The receptors were gathered from a woman aged 45-65 years in good health and CMV-seronegative. Both conserved end residues are part of each CDR3. Fields, in order: V gene, D gene, CDR3 length, J gene, clone size, CDR3 protein, CDR3 DNA. D genes are given only for firm matches. Size values are once, few and many counts, or a class for expanded clones, and some rows have none.

V: TRBV5-4; D: TRBD1; length: 16; J: TRBJ2-3; size: -; CDR3: CASSLGGQGFTDTQYF; DNA: TGTGCCAGCAGCTTGGGGGGACAGGGTTTCACAGATACGCAGTATTTT
V: TRBV5-1; D: -; length: 14; J: TRBJ1-1; size: -; CDR3: CASSLNYRTTEAFF; DNA: TGCGCCAGCAGCTTGAACTACAGGACCACTGAAGCTTTCTTT
V: TRBV2; D: -; length: 12; J: TRBJ2-1; size: -; CDR3: CASSLRGDEQFF; DNA: TGTGCCAGCAGTCTCAGGGGAGATGAGCAGTTCTTC
V: TRBV5-1; D: TRBD2; length: 17; J: TRBJ2-6; size: -; CDR3: CASSLRTSIAGANVLTF; DNA: TGCGCCAGCAGCTTAAGGACTAGCATCGCTGGGGCCAACGTCCTGACTTTC
V: TRBV2; D: -; length: 13; J: TRBJ2-7; size: -; CDR3: CASPGSTSYEQYF; DNA: TGTGCCAGCCCAGGGTCCACCTCCTACGAGCAGTACTTC
V: TRBV4-3; D: -; length: 14; J: TRBJ2-2; size: -; CDR3: CASSQESGTGELFF; DNA: TGCGCCAGCAGCCAAGAATCCGGTACCGGGGAGCTGTTTTTT
V: TRBV20-1; D: -; length: 11; J: TRBJ2-3; size: -; CDR3: CSAELADTQYF; DNA: TGCAGTGCTGAGCTAGCAGATACGCAGTATTTT
V: TRBV11-2; D: TRBD1; length: 14; J: TRBJ1-2; size: -; CDR3: CASSSYRGTSGYTF; DNA: TGTGCCAGCAGCTCATACAGGGGAACCTCGGGCTACACCTTC
V: TRBV6-5; D: TRBD1; length: 15; J: TRBJ2-1; size: -; CDR3: CASSYGQGAYNEQFF; DNA: TGTGCCAGCAGTTACGGACAGGGGGCGTACAATGAGCAGTTCTTC
V: TRBV28; D: -; length: 13; J: TRBJ1-5; size: -; CDR3: CASSVLGNQPQHF; DNA: TGTGCCAGCAGCGTTTTAGGCAATCAGCCCCAGCATTTT
V: TRBV13; D: -; length: 13; J: TRBJ2-7; size: -; CDR3: CASSLRQNYEQYF; DNA: TGTGCCAGCAGCCTAAGACAGAACTACGAGCAGTACTTC
V: TRBV5-1; D: -; length: 13; J: TRBJ1-1; size: few; CDR3: CASSPGQLEEAFF; DNA: TGCGCCAGCAGCCCCGGACAGCTTGAGGAAGCTTTCTTT
V: TRBV7-2; D: TRBD2; length: 16; J: TRBJ2-7; size: -; CDR3: CASSLKRDSGFYEQYF; DNA: TGTGCCAGCAGTTTAAAGCGGGACTCCGGCTTTTACGAGCAGTACTTC
V: TRBV28; D: -; length: 12; J: TRBJ1-5; size: -; CDR3: CASSLSYQPQHF; DNA: TGTGCCAGCAGTTTGAGTTATCAGCCCCAGCATTTT
V: TRBV4-1; D: -; length: 13; J: TRBJ1-1; size: -; CDR3: CASSQASNTEAFF; DNA: TGCGCCAGCAGCCAAGCGTCCAACACTGAAGCTTTCTTT
V: TRBV27; D: -; length: 16; J: TRBJ1-6; size: -; CDR3: CASSLTRILGPLPLHF; DNA: TGTGCCAGCAGTTTAACGAGGATACTAGGGCCGCTCCCCCTCCACTTT
V: TRBV27; D: TRBD2; length: 16; J: TRBJ2-7; size: -; CDR3: CASRPTRLSGEGEQYF; DNA: TGTGCCAGTAGGCCAACCCGACTTAGCGGGGAAGGGGAGCAGTACTTC
V: TRBV6-4; D: -; length: 14; J: TRBJ2-2; size: -; CDR3: CASSEDIFAGELFF; DNA: TGTGCCAGCAGCGAGGACATTTTTGCCGGGGAGCTGTTTTTT
V: TRBV28; D: -; length: 13; J: TRBJ2-7; size: -; CDR3: CASSRQGGFGQYF; DNA: TGTGCCAGCAGCCGCCAAGGGGGATTCGGCCAGTACTTC
V: TRBV30; D: -; length: 12; J: TRBJ1-2; size: -; CDR3: CAGGEGGGGYTF; DNA: TGTGCCGGAGGGGAGGGCGGTGGTGGCTACACCTTC
V: TRBV5-5; D: TRBD2; length: 14; J: TRBJ2-1; size: -; CDR3: CASSSMGGNNEQFF; DNA: TGTGCCAGCAGCTCAATGGGAGGGAACAATGAGCAGTTCTTC
V: TRBV14; D: -; length: 11; J: TRBJ2-7; size: -; CDR3: CASSQHYEQYF; DNA: TGTGCCAGCAGCCAGCACTACGAGCAGTACTTC
V: TRBV28; D: TRBD1; length: 15; J: TRBJ1-3; size: -; CDR3: CASSSPGQGRGTIYF; DNA: TGTGCCAGCAGTTCCCCGGGACAGGGCCGAGGCACCATATATTTT
V: TRBV5-4; D: -; length: 11; J: TRBJ1-1; size: -; CDR3: CATRSGTEAFF; DNA: TGTGCCACGAGATCGGGAACTGAAGCTTTCTTT
V: TRBV7-2; D: -; length: 15; J: TRBJ2-3; size: -; CDR3: CASSHTGYGTDTQYF; DNA: TGTGCCAGCAGCCATACAGGGTACGGCACAGATACGCAGTATTTT